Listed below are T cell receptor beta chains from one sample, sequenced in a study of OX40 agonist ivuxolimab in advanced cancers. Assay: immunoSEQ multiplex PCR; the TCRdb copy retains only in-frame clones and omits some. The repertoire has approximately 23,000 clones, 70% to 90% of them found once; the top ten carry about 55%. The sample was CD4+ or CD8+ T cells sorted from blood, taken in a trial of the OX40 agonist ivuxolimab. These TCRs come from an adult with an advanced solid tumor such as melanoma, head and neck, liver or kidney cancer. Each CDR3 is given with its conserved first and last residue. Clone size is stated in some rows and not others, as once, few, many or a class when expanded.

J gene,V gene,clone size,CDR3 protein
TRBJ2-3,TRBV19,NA,CASSLMGVADTQYF
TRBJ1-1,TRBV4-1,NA,CASSQEGGNTEAFF
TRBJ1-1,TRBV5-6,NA,CASSLLSRAGTEAFF
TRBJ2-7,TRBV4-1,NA,CASSQDSTLTYEQYF
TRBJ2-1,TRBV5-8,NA,CASSLAQGLTYNEQFF
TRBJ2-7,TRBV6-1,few,CASSERGPLYEQYF
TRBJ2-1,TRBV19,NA,CASDEGLTLGRSRDNEQFF
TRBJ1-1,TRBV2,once,CASSDAGQGLHLGNTEAFF
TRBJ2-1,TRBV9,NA,CASSVGLAGGNEQFF
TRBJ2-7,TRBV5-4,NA,CASSTDRGRRPYEQYF
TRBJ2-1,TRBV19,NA,CASSRSAGAEQFF
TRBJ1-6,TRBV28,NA,CASTLLGSNSPLHF